The 8 T cell receptor beta chains presented below share a single source sample, sequenced in a study of PD-1 blockade in mismatch repair-deficient tumors. TCRdb keeps only in-frame clones here, not all; method: immunoSEQ multiplex PCR. The sample lists roughly 45,000 clones; under 85% were seen once. The sample was PBMCs, taken before pembrolizumab treatment. These receptors all stem from an adult with mismatch repair-deficient cancer.

The chain links TRBV6-5 to TRBJ2-2; weak D call: TRBD2 (5 bases). CDR3 length: 13 amino acids. Trimming stripped 6 bases from V and 6 bases from J, with 11 bases between. CDR1 and CDR2 (germline): MNHEY, SVGAGI. CDR3 residues: CASRLDGAGELFF. CDR3 DNA sequence: TGTGCCAGCAGACTAGACGGGGCCGGGGAGCTGTTTTTT.

This clone was counted only a few times. This rearrangement joins TRBV5-5 to TRBJ2-7, with 9 positions matching TRBD1. Per germline, CDR1 SGHKS and CDR2 YYEKEE (reference sequence). CDR3 length: 14 amino acids. Trimming at V came to 1 base and at J to 7 bases, leaving 6 bases not matched to a gene. Here the CDR3 reads CASSLWDRAKEQYF. CDR3 DNA sequence: TGTGCCAGCAGCTTGTGGGACAGGGCGAAAGAGCAGTACTTC. Complete variable domain (other parts from reference TRBV5-5 and TRBJ2-7): DAGVTQSPTHLIKTRGQQVTLRCSPISGHKSVSWYQQVLGQGPQFIFQYYEKEERGRGNFPDRFSARQFPNYSSELNVNALLLGDSALYLCASSLWDRAKEQYFGPGTRLTVT.

This sequence joins TRBV7-9 and TRBJ1-3; no definite D call. This CDR3 spans 17 amino acids. Trimming took off 5 bases at V and 1 base at J, with 18 bases between the two ends. Germline CDR1 reads SEHNR; CDR2 reads FQNEAQ (reference sequence). CDR3 loop: CASSPGSSIGSGNTIYF. The CDR3 bases are TGTGCCAGCAGCCCCGGCTCGTCGATAGGGTCTGGAAACACCATATATTTT.

V is TRBV11-1 and J is TRBJ1-2; no clear D gene. Trimming removed 6 bases at V and 4 bases at J, with 12 bases between. The CDR3 covers 13 residues. Germline V gene data show CDR1 as SGHAT and CDR2 as FQDESV (reference sequence). This CDR3 is CASRSDGFYGYTF. The CDR3 DNA sequence: TGTGCCAGCAGATCTGACGGATTCTATGGCTACACCTTC.

The table lists this clone with a count of one. This rearrangement joins TRBV30 to TRBJ2-7; D uncertain. The germline V gene encodes CDR1 GTSNPN and CDR2 SVGIG (reference sequence). The germline V and J ends were trimmed by 4 bases and 0 bases, with 13 bases remaining between them. The CDR3 has 14 residues. The CDR3 sequence: CAWNRDKTSYEQYF. As DNA, the CDR3 is TGTGCCTGGAACAGAGACAAAACCTCCTACGAGCAGTACTTC.

The rearrangement joins TRBV7-9 to TRBJ2-1, with 9 nucleotides matching TRBD2. Germline V CDR1 and CDR2: SEHNR, FQNEAQ (reference sequence). CDR3 length: 14 amino acids. Trimming removed 3 bases from V and 7 bases from J; junction bases left unmatched: 4. CDR3 nucleotide sequence: TGTGCCAGCAGCTTTGGCGGGAGGGGGAATGAGCAGTTCTTC. Translating gives CASSFGGRGNEQFF.

The J gene is TRBJ1-1, the V gene TRBV30, with TRBD1 matching 7 bases. V trimming: 3 bases; J trimming: 1 base; junction bases outside the gene matches: 5. The length of the CDR3 is 14 residues. From germline, CDR1 is GTSNPN and CDR2 SVGIG (reference sequence). CDR3 in DNA: TGTGCCTGGAGATCGACAGGGAAGAACACTGAAGCTTTCTTT. It yields the protein CAWRSTGKNTEAFF.

This sequence joins TRBV10-1 and TRBJ2-3; D not certain. Trimming pared 8 bases from V and 3 bases from J, leaving 9 bases between. The germline V gene encodes CDR1 WNHNN and CDR2 SYGVQD (reference sequence). This CDR3 is 12 amino acids long. The CDR3 reads CASGQITDTQYF. CDR3 in DNA: TGCGCCAGCGGCCAAATTACAGATACGCAGTATTTT.